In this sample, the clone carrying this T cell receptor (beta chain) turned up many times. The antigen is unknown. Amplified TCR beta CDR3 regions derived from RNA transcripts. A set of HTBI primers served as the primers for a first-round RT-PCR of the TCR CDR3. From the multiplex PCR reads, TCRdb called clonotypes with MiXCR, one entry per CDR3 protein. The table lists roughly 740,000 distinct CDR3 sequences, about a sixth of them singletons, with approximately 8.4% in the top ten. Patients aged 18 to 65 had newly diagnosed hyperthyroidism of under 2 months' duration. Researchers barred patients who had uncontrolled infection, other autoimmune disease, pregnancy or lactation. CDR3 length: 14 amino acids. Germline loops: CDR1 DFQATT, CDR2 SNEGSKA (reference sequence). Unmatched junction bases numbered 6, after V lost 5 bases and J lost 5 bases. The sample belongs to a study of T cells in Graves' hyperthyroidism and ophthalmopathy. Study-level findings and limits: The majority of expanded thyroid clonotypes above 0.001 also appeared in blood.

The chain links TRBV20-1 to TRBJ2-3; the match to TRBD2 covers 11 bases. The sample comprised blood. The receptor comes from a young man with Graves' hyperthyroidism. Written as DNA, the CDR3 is TGCAGTGCTGTAGCGGGAGGGCCGGGAGATACGCAGTATTTT. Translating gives CSAVAGGPGDTQYF.